Listed below are T cell receptor beta chains from one sample, sequenced in a study of vaccination and CD4 T cells after COVID-19. TCRdb re-called the PCR reads with MiXCR, one entry per CDR3 protein. The table has more than 20,000 distinct CDR3 sequences, 46% seen once. Which antigens these TCRs recognize remains unknown. This sample comprised CD4+ T cells from blood, cultured in vitro, obtained about 7 months after SARS-CoV-2 vaccination. The receptors originated from a human donor who had recovered from COVID-19. CDR3s include the opening cysteine and the closing phenylalanine or tryptophan. The order of the fields is V gene, clone size, D gene, J gene, CDR3 DNA, CDR3 protein. D genes are given only for firm matches. The listing skips clone size in some rows; elsewhere it reads once, few, many or a size class.

V: TRBV15
size: few
D: .
J: TRBJ1-5
DNA: TGTGCCACCAGCAGAGTGGAGATCCAGCCCCAGCATTTT
CDR3: CATSRVEIQPQHF

V: TRBV19
size: .
D: .
J: TRBJ2-7
DNA: TGTGCCAGTAGTATAGTATTCTACGAGCAGTACTTC
CDR3: CASSIVFYEQYF

V: TRBV7-3
size: .
D: .
J: TRBJ1-1
DNA: TGTGCCAGCAGCTTAGGACCCCTGGGGGGGAACACTGAAGCTTTCTTT
CDR3: CASSLGPLGGNTEAFF

V: TRBV7-2
size: .
D: TRBD1
J: TRBJ1-3
DNA: TGTGCCAGCACCCGAGCAACAGGGGGCGGCTCTGGAAACACCATATATTTT
CDR3: CASTRATGGGSGNTIYF

V: TRBV7-2
size: few
D: TRBD1
J: TRBJ1-6
DNA: TGTGCCAGCAGCTTAGGGCCAGGGGGCGATTCACCCCTCCACTTT
CDR3: CASSLGPGGDSPLHF

V: TRBV19
size: .
D: TRBD2
J: TRBJ2-2
DNA: TGTGCCAGTAGTATGGGGGTGTCGGGGGGGACCGGGGAGCTGTTTTTT
CDR3: CASSMGVSGGTGELFF

V: TRBV20-1
size: .
D: TRBD1
J: TRBJ2-1
DNA: TGCAGTGCTAGACAAGGGACAGGCTCCTACAATGAGCAGTTCTTC
CDR3: CSARQGTGSYNEQFF

V: TRBV7-9
size: few
D: TRBD1
J: TRBJ1-1
DNA: TGTGCCAGCAGCTTAGCGCTGACAGGGATGGAGACTGAAGCTTTCTTT
CDR3: CASSLALTGMETEAFF

V: TRBV20-1
size: .
D: TRBD2
J: TRBJ2-1
DNA: TGCAGTGCTCGTACTTCCGGGGGGGCCCTAAACAATGAGCAGTTCTTC
CDR3: CSARTSGGALNNEQFF

V: TRBV7-3
size: few
D: .
J: TRBJ2-2
DNA: TGTGCCAGCAGCAAATTAAACGGGGAGCTGTTTTTT
CDR3: CASSKLNGELFF

V: TRBV6-1
size: few
D: .
J: TRBJ2-7
DNA: TGTGCCAGCAGCAACTGGCGGGCTGGGGGGTACGAGCAGTACTTC
CDR3: CASSNWRAGGYEQYF

V: TRBV21-1
size: .
D: .
J: TRBJ2-1
DNA: TGTGCCAGCAGCGCGAGCGGGAGGGCCTACAATGAGCAGTTCTTC
CDR3: CASSASGRAYNEQFF

V: TRBV7-8
size: few
D: .
J: TRBJ2-1
DNA: TGTGCCAGCAGCGGTATAGGGGGAAATGAGCAGTTCTTC
CDR3: CASSGIGGNEQFF

V: TRBV10-3
size: few
D: TRBD2
J: TRBJ2-5
DNA: TGTGCCATCACCGAGAGAAGCGGGAACCAAGAGACCCAGTACTTC
CDR3: CAITERSGNQETQYF

V: TRBV4-2
size: .
D: TRBD1
J: TRBJ2-5
DNA: TGTGCCAGCAGCCAAGGGGGGACAGTCCTTCTTCAGTACTTC
CDR3: CASSQGGTVLLQYF

V: TRBV20-1
size: .
D: TRBD1
J: TRBJ1-5
DNA: TGCAGTGCGGGACAGTATAGCAATCAGCCCCAGCATTTT
CDR3: CSAGQYSNQPQHF

V: TRBV7-9
size: .
D: TRBD1
J: TRBJ2-3
DNA: TGTGCCAGCAGCCTGGGACAGGCTGCAGATACGCAGTATTTT
CDR3: CASSLGQAADTQYF

V: TRBV4-2
size: .
D: TRBD2
J: TRBJ2-5
DNA: TGTGCCAGCAGCCACCCGGTCGGGACTAGCGGGACGGAGACCCAGTACTTC
CDR3: CASSHPVGTSGTETQYF

V: TRBV7-3
size: once
D: TRBD2
J: TRBJ2-1
DNA: TGTGCCAGCAGCTTAGCTAGCGGGGATTACAATGAGCAGTTCTTC
CDR3: CASSLASGDYNEQFF

V: TRBV6-1
size: .
D: .
J: TRBJ2-5
DNA: TGTGCCAGCCTCCCGTGGACTGGGGGGGAGACCCAGTACTTC
CDR3: CASLPWTGGETQYF

V: TRBV15
size: .
D: .
J: TRBJ2-2
DNA: TGTGCCACCGCGGGCCCCGGGGAGCTGTTTTTT
CDR3: CATAGPGELFF

V: TRBV20-1
size: .
D: .
J: TRBJ2-5
DNA: TGCAGTGCTAGAGATCGTATCGGGGTAGAGGCCCAGTACTTC
CDR3: CSARDRIGVEAQYF

V: TRBV20-1
size: .
D: .
J: TRBJ1-1
DNA: TGCAGTGCTAGAGCAGGGATACGCAACACTGAAGCTTTCTTT
CDR3: CSARAGIRNTEAFF

V: TRBV15
size: .
D: .
J: TRBJ2-7
DNA: TGTGCCACCAGGAGACAACAGACGGCCTACGAGCAGTACTTC
CDR3: CATRRQQTAYEQYF

V: TRBV6-1
size: .
D: TRBD1
J: TRBJ2-2
DNA: TGTGCCAGCAGTGATCCCCCCCGACAGGGAACCGGGGAGCTGTTTTTT
CDR3: CASSDPPRQGTGELFF

V: TRBV20-1
size: few
D: TRBD1
J: TRBJ2-5
DNA: TGCAGTGCGAGACAGGGTACCGAGACCCAGTACTTC
CDR3: CSARQGTETQYF

V: TRBV7-8
size: few
D: .
J: TRBJ2-5
DNA: TGTGCCAGCAGCCGTACCGCGGGGGAGACCCAGTACTTC
CDR3: CASSRTAGETQYF